The 24 T cell receptor beta chains listed next were all sequenced from one sample in a study of cytomegalovirus exposure and HLA in healthy donors (TCRdb year 2017). Library method: the immunoSEQ multiplex PCR assay. The multiplex PCR relied on a mix of 60 forward primers for TCR Vbeta segments and 13 reverse primers for TCR Jbeta segments. TCRdb stores this immuneACCESS table with in-frame sequences only. Part of the clones is absent; in the studies checked, under half of the shortfall reflects unresolved V genes, and no reason is known for the rest. This sample is represented by about 96,000 clones; around four fifths of them were singletons. The ten largest account for around 7.3% of the sample. Sample: PBMCs. The receptors shown here come from a man aged 50 to 59 in good health and CMV-seropositive.

J is TRBJ1-2 and V is TRBV27; D is perhaps TRBD1 (6 bases). Germline V lookup: CDR1 MNHEY, CDR2 SMNVEV (reference sequence). V lost 6 bases and J 6 bases, leaving 17 bases between the germline ends. This CDR3 has 14 residues. The CDR3 coding sequence is TGTGCCAGCAGGCCCGAGCAACAGGGAGATGGCTACACCTTC. It is translated as CASRPEQQGDGYTF.

The chain combines TRBV15 with TRBJ1-1, with 7 bases aligning to TRBD1. Germline-derived CDR1 and CDR2 are LNHNV and YYDKDF (reference sequence). The CDR3 extends over 13 amino acids. V trimming: 9 bases; J trimming: 5 bases; junction bases outside the gene matches: 9. DNA of the CDR3: TGTGCCACTGAGGGGGCTTTGGAAACTGAAGCTTTCTTT. Translation gives CATEGALETEAFF.

V and J are TRBV28 and TRBJ2-1; 14 nucleotides agree with TRBD2. Germline CDR1 MDHEN, CDR2 SYDVKM. CDR3 size: 15 residues. The J segment lost 9 bases and the V segment lost 5 bases, leaving 6 bases of the junction unmatched. The CDR3 loop is CASSPGLAGVREQFF. In nucleotides, the CDR3 is TGTGCCAGCAGTCCGGGACTAGCGGGGGTACGTGAGCAGTTCTTC.

This clone was counted a single time. The chain joins TRBV7-9 to TRBJ1-1; D not certain. V lost 7 bases to trimming and J lost 10 bases, with 22 bases between them. This CDR3 contains 14 residues. Germline loops: CDR1 SEHNR, CDR2 FQNEAQ (reference sequence). Here the CDR3 DNA reads TGTGCCAGCACCAGACCCGAGGTCACACTCGGAGCTTTCTTT. Its translation: CASTRPEVTLGAFF.

This clone was counted once. The chain has TRBV7-2 and TRBJ2-1; TRBD2 aligns across 11 bases. After removal of 0 bases from V and 7 bases from J, the junction contained 8 bases not matched to a gene. In germline, CDR1 is SGHTA, CDR2 FQGNSA. The CDR3 covers 17 residues. This CDR3 is CASSLAGSGGALNEQFF. The CDR3 nucleotides read TGTGCCAGCAGCTTAGCGGGTAGCGGGGGGGCCCTGAATGAGCAGTTCTTC.

This clone was detected only once. The chain has TRBV30 and TRBJ1-2, with TRBD1 identical over 7 bases. V was pared by 1 base and J by 5 bases, with 7 bases of the junction left unmatched. This CDR3 spans 14 amino acids. The germline V gene encodes CDR1 GTSNPN and CDR2 SVGIG (reference sequence). The CDR3 is CAWSGQGERYGYTF. In DNA, the CDR3 is TGTGCCTGGAGTGGCCAGGGGGAACGTTATGGCTACACCTTC. Based on the CDR3 plus reference TRBV30 and TRBJ1-2, the full variable domain is SQTIHQWPATLVQPVGSPLSLECTVEGTSNPNLYWYRQAAGRGLQLLFYSVGIGQISSEVPQNLSASRPQDRQFILSSKKLLLSDSGFYLCAWSGQGERYGYTFGSGTRLTVV.

This chain joins TRBV7-2 and TRBJ2-1; D possibly corresponds to TRBD2 (6 bases). Germline assignment: CDR1 SGHTA and CDR2 FQGNSA. V lost 8 bases and J lost 0, with 11 bases in between. The CDR3 has 14 residues. CDR3 residues: CASRGRSSYNEQFF. Written as DNA, the CDR3 is TGTGCCAGCCGGGGGAGAAGCTCCTACAATGAGCAGTTCTTC.

This chain joins TRBV30 and TRBJ2-7; the match to TRBD1 covers 7 bases. Germline CDR1 GTSNPN, CDR2 SVGIG (reference sequence). The V segment lost 2 bases and the J segment 2 bases; nucleotides outside the gene matches: 12. This CDR3 has 16 residues. Written as DNA, the CDR3 is TGTGCCTGGAGTAAAAACCGACAGGGTGATCCCTACGAGCAGTACTTC. This encodes CAWSKNRQGDPYEQYF.

For this clone: Other DNA sequences of this sample code for an identical CDR3. The J gene is TRBJ2-7, the V gene TRBV5-5; D possibly corresponds to TRBD2 (5 bases). This CDR3 spans 14 amino acids. Trimming took off 0 bases at V and 1 base at J, with 8 bases between the two ends. From germline, CDR1 is SGHKS and CDR2 YYEKEE (reference sequence). DNA for the CDR3: TGTGCCAGCAGCTTGGGACCGGGATCCTACGAGCAGTACTTC. It translates to CASSLGPGSYEQYF. The full variable domain, completed using reference TRBV5-5 and TRBJ2-7, is DAGVTQSPTHLIKTRGQQVTLRCSPISGHKSVSWYQQVLGQGPQFIFQYYEKEERGRGNFPDRFSARQFPNYSSELNVNALLLGDSALYLCASSLGPGSYEQYFGPGTRLTVT.

The chain recombines TRBV28 with TRBJ2-2, with a weak D call TRBD1 (5 bases). V shed 5 bases and J shed 1 base, with 8 bases lying between them. The CDR3 is 14 residues long. Germline CDR1 and CDR2: MDHEN and SYDVKM. The CDR3 protein is CASSIGVNTGELFF. The CDR3 bases are TGTGCCAGCAGTATAGGGGTGAACACCGGGGAGCTGTTTTTT.

The chain joins TRBV28 to TRBJ2-1; 14 bases are shared with TRBD2. Germline V gene lookup returns CDR1 MDHEN and CDR2 SYDVKM. The V segment lost 4 bases and the J segment 10 bases; nucleotides outside the gene matches: 9. The CDR3 runs to 16 residues. For the CDR3, the DNA is TGTGCCAGCAGTTCCAGACTAGCGGGGGGGCCGGGGGAGCAGTTCTTC. It encodes CASSSRLAGGPGEQFF.

V usage is TRBV10-1 and J usage is TRBJ1-6; D is unresolved. The CDR3 runs 18 residues. V was trimmed by 3 bases and J by 7 bases, leaving 22 bases between them. From germline, CDR1 is WNHNN and CDR2 SYGVQD (reference sequence). In DNA form, the CDR3 reads TGCGCCAGCAGTGAATTGAGGGCTTTTCCACCCCCAAATTCACCCCTCCACTTT. Protein: CASSELRAFPPPNSPLHF.

The chain links TRBV10-3 to TRBJ1-2, with TRBD1 matching 7 bases. V shed 0 bases and J 5 bases; nucleotides not matched to a gene: 6. This CDR3 comprises 15 residues. Germline V gene sequence: CDR1 ENHRY, CDR2 SYGVKD. CDR3 DNA sequence: TGTGCCATCAGTGAGTCGGGGACAGACCTTTATGGCTACACCTTC. This translates into CAISESGTDLYGYTF.

The chain carries TRBV5-6 and TRBJ2-1, with D perhaps TRBD1 (5 bases). Germline V gene lookup returns CDR1 SGHDT and CDR2 YYEEEE. Trimming took 4 bases from V and 4 from J, leaving 12 bases between them. The length of the CDR3 is 14 residues. The CDR3 sequence: CASSQGDSYNEQFF. DNA for the CDR3: TGTGCCAGCAGCCAAGGAGACAGTTACAATGAGCAGTTCTTC.

The V call is TRBV5-1, the J call TRBJ2-5, with 12 bases matching TRBD2. The DNA end lines up better with TRBJ2-7; the J call may be wrong. The CDR3 runs to 16 residues. The germline V gene has CDR1 SGHRS and CDR2 YFSETQ. This CDR3 is CASSALAGGGTYEQYF. The CDR3 nucleotides are TGCGCCAGCAGCGCCCTAGCGGGAGGGGGCACTTACGAGCAGTACTTC.

This chain links TRBV7-2 with TRBJ2-3; 9 bases align to TRBD2. V lost 5 bases, J lost 2 bases, and 11 bases stayed unmatched. This CDR3 region has 17 residues. Germline CDR1 and CDR2: SGHTA and FQGNSA. The DNA of the CDR3 is TGTGCCAGCAGCACGCGGGGGCGGGGGGGCTACACAGATACGCAGTATTTT. Its protein product is CASSTRGRGGYTDTQYF.

The chain recombines TRBV2 with TRBJ2-1; tentatively, D is TRBD2 (6 bases). Germline lookup yields CDR1 SNHLY and CDR2 FYNNEI. The CDR3 contains 12 residues. Trimming shortened V by 6 bases and J by 8 bases, and 11 bases separated the two germline ends. The CDR3 here is CASREGWDEQFF. The CDR3 coding sequence is TGTGCCAGCAGGGAGGGCTGGGATGAGCAGTTCTTC.

The sample holds a few counts of this clone. The sample has other DNA sequences that encode this CDR3 too. The V call is TRBV6-1, the J call TRBJ2-1; TRBD2 matches at 14 bases. V was clipped by 3 bases and J by 4 bases; unmatched bases: 2. Germline V gene data show CDR1 as MNHNS and CDR2 as SASEGT. CDR3 length: 16 amino acids. As DNA, the CDR3 is TGTGCCAGCAGTGAGGGACTAGCGGGGGCATACAATGAGCAGTTCTTC. Translation: CASSEGLAGAYNEQFF.

This clone was counted a single time. This chain links TRBV28 with TRBJ2-2; a weak D match, TRBD1 (5 bases). Germline V lookup: CDR1 MDHEN, CDR2 SYDVKM. With 5 bases removed from V and 5 bases from J, the gap between germline ends came to 18 bases. The CDR3 extends over 16 amino acids. The CDR3 DNA is TGTGCCAGCAGTCTCCCAGGGCTGGTCAGGACCGGGGAGCTGTTTTTT. It yields the protein CASSLPGLVRTGELFF.

The rearrangement links TRBV27 to TRBJ1-1, with TRBD1 as a possible D gene (6 bases). Germline CDR1 and CDR2: MNHEY and SMNVEV (reference sequence). V lost 4 bases and J lost 7, with 13 bases in between. CDR3 length: 13 residues. The CDR3 is CASSSGTSFEAFF. As DNA, the CDR3 is TGTGCCAGCAGTTCCGGGACATCTTTTGAAGCTTTCTTT.

The chain employs TRBV10-3 and TRBJ2-5; TRBD1 is a possible D gene (5 bases). The CDR3 length is 15 residues. Germline V gives CDR1 ENHRY, CDR2 SYGVKD. V lost 0 bases to trimming and J lost 2 bases, with 10 bases between them. The CDR3: CAISESPRAQETQYF. The CDR3 DNA follows: TGTGCCATCAGTGAGTCTCCCAGGGCACAAGAGACCCAGTACTTC.

The chain has TRBV10-3 and TRBJ1-2; no clear D. The V end was cut by 0 bases, the J end by 8 bases, with 10 bases between. Germline CDR1 reads ENHRY; CDR2 reads SYGVKD. The CDR3 is 13 residues long. The CDR3: CAISESLVEGYTF. The DNA of the CDR3 is TGTGCCATCAGTGAGTCGTTAGTCGAAGGCTACACCTTC.

In its sample, this clone was seen a few times. This chain uses TRBV27 with TRBJ2-1; no definite D call. The length of the CDR3 is 12 residues. Germline-derived CDR1 and CDR2 are MNHEY and SMNVEV (reference sequence). V was pared by 3 bases and J by 8 bases, with 8 bases between. As DNA, the CDR3 is TGTGCCAGCAGTTTTAGCCGGGATGAGCAGTTCTTC. This translates into CASSFSRDEQFF.

V usage is TRBV7-3 and J usage is TRBJ1-6; a weak D match, TRBD1 (6 bases). This CDR3 spans 13 amino acids. Trimming cost V 5 bases and J 7 bases, with 9 bases left between them. CDR1 and CDR2 (germline): SGHTA, FQGTGA. CDR3 region: CASSEQGNSPLHF. In DNA, the CDR3 is TGTGCCAGCAGCGAACAGGGAAATTCACCCCTCCACTTT.